The 6 T cell receptor beta chains below all came from one sample that was sequenced in a study of prognosis after radiotherapy for stage I lung cancer. Genomic DNA was subjected to two-round multiplex PCR for amplification of TCR beta CDR3. Used in first-round PCR were primers specific to each TRBV and TRBJ gene. TCRdb called the multiplex PCR reads again in MiXCR, with one record for every CDR3 protein. This repertoire shows roughly 13,000 distinct CDR3 sequences, roughly a third found once; its top ten account for 40% to 45%. This specimen was PBMCs, taken before or after stereotactic body radiation therapy (not recorded which). Every receptor here comes from a donor aged 50 or older with non-small cell lung cancer.

A remark on this clonotype: One end of the junction varies from germline; a read error may be responsible. This chain uses TRBV6-2 or TRBV6-3 with TRBJ1-1; 7 bases line up with TRBD1. The CDR3 has 16 amino acids. Germline V gives CDR1 MNHEY, CDR2 SVGEGT. The CDR3 protein is CASSYRPGTAGGEALF. CDR3 DNA sequence: TGTGCCAGCAGTTACCGTCCCGGGACAGCGGGCGGTGAAGCTCTCTTT.

This chain links TRBV5-1 with TRBJ2-5; D not certain. Trimming removed 0 bases at V and 8 bases at J, with 17 bases between. This CDR3 has 15 amino acids. The germline V gene encodes CDR1 SGHRS and CDR2 YFSETQ. CDR3 in DNA: TGCGCCAGCAGCTTGGAAGGGCATTGTTCGGATACCCAGTACTTC. Translated, it gives CASSLEGHCSDTQYF.

The chain carries TRBV18 and TRBJ1-5; D remains unclear. Germline V lookup: CDR1 KGHSH, CDR2 LQKENI. The CDR3 totals 13 residues. The V end lost 4 bases, the J end lost 7 bases, and 11 bases lay between the germline ends. DNA for the CDR3: TGTGCCAGCTCACTACTTTCGGTGCAGCCCCAGCATTTT. It is translated as CASSLLSVQPQHF.

This clonotype has a count of ten or more. The chain employs TRBV30 and TRBJ2-7; no definite D call. This CDR3 is 11 amino acids long. The V and J ends lost 2 bases and 2 bases respectively, with 4 bases between them. Germline assignment: CDR1 GTSNPN and CDR2 SVGIG (reference sequence). The CDR3 loop is CAWSSTYEQYF. In nucleotides, the CDR3 is TGTGCCTGGAGTTCCACCTACGAGCAGTACTTC.

V and J are TRBV30 and TRBJ2-3; D is possibly TRBD1 or TRBD2 (5 bases each). The CDR3 consists of 15 residues. From germline, CDR1 is GTSNPN and CDR2 SVGIG (reference sequence). Trimming left V 0 bases short and J 3 bases short, with 13 bases between. The CDR3 sequence is CAWSVPAWGTDTQYF. CDR3 nucleotides: TGTGCCTGGAGTGTACCGGCTTGGGGGACAGATACGCAGTATTTT. Together with reference TRBV30 and TRBJ2-3, the CDR3 gives the full variable domain: SQTIHQWPATLVQPVGSPLSLECTVEGTSNPNLYWYRQAAGRGLQLLFYSVGIGQISSEVPQNLSASRPQDRQFILSSKKLLLSDSGFYLCAWSVPAWGTDTQYFGPGTRLTVL.

In this sample, this clonotype turned up many times. This sequence joins TRBV28 and TRBJ1-4; TRBD1 matches 7 bases. This CDR3 is 13 amino acids long. Germline assignment: CDR1 MDHEN and CDR2 SYDVKM. The trim removed 8 bases at V and 1 base at J, leaving 1 base unmatched. This CDR3 is CASWDRTNEKLFF. The CDR3 DNA sequence: TGTGCCAGCTGGGACAGAACTAATGAAAAACTGTTTTTT. Full variable domain (remainder filled in from reference TRBV28 and TRBJ1-4): DVKVTQSSRYLVKRTGEKVFLECVQDMDHENMFWYRQDPGLGLRLIYFSYDVKMKEKGDIPEGYSVSREKKERFSLILESASTNQTSMYLCASWDRTNEKLFFGSGTQLSVL.